The 23 T cell receptor beta chains below were found in one sample sequenced in a study of CD8 T cells in Susac syndrome. Random hexamers were used to reverse transcribe the RNA input (about 0.5 to 1 ug). Each CDR3 protein gets one entry after TCRdb re-called the immunoSEQ multiplex PCR reads with MiXCR. Among fewer than 350,000 distinct CDR3 sequences listed, over 75% were seen once. Sequencing was done on a sample of CD8+ T cells from PBMCs. The receptors were sampled from a human donor with multiple sclerosis.

The chain joins TRBV27 to TRBJ2-1; 7 bases are shared with TRBD2. CDR1 is MNHEY and CDR2 is SMNVEV in the germline V gene (reference sequence). This CDR3 has 12 amino acids. Trimming at V came to 10 bases and at J to 5 bases, leaving 5 bases not matched to a gene. The CDR3 sequence is CATGGPHNEQFF. The CDR3, as DNA: TGTGCCACGGGAGGACCGCACAATGAGCAGTTCTTC.

The chain couples TRBV15 to TRBJ2-3; D is undetermined. V dropped 9 bases and J dropped 3 bases, with 22 bases sitting between them. CDR3 length equals 16 residues. Germline loops: CDR1 LNHNV, CDR2 YYDKDF (reference sequence). The CDR3 DNA reads TGTGCCACTCCTGCCCTACACCCACCTAGAACAGATACGCAGTATTTT. It is translated as CATPALHPPRTDTQYF.

For the CDR3, the DNA is TGTGCCAGCAGCCCAGGGACTAGCGCCGGGGAGCTGTTTTTT. It is translated as CASSPGTSAGELFF. The chain carries TRBV7-8 and TRBJ2-2; 10 positions agree with TRBD2. This CDR3 region has 14 residues. The J segment lost 6 bases and the V segment lost 5 bases, leaving 3 bases of the junction unmatched. Germline lookup yields CDR1 SGHVS and CDR2 FQNEAQ.

This clonotype was seen a few times. The V gene is TRBV9, the J gene TRBJ2-7; no clear D gene. Germline CDR1 is SGDLS and CDR2 is YYNGEE. CDR3 size: 14 residues. V was trimmed by 5 bases and J by 7 bases, leaving 19 bases between them. The CDR3 bases are TGTGCCAGCAGGAACGGGCCGGCTGAAGAGGAGCAGTACTTC. This encodes CASRNGPAEEEQYF.

The rearrangement joins TRBV7-9 to TRBJ2-7, with TRBD1 identical over 7 bases. After removal of 5 bases from V and 3 bases from J, the junction contained 7 bases not matched to a gene. The CDR3 runs 14 residues. The germline gives CDR1 SEHNR, CDR2 FQNEAQ (reference sequence). The CDR3 nucleotides are TGTGCCAGCAGCCTTTCCGGGACAGACTACGAGCAGTACTTC. Translating gives CASSLSGTDYEQYF.

The J gene is TRBJ2-4, the V gene TRBV20-1; TRBD1 matches at 8 bases. Per germline, CDR1 DFQATT and CDR2 SNEGSKA (reference sequence). The V gene end was trimmed by 0 bases and the J gene end by 1 base; junction bases not matched to a gene: 8. The CDR3 has 17 residues. Here the CDR3 DNA reads TGCAGTGCTAGAGAAAGACAGGGGATTGAGGCCAAAAACATTCAGTACTTC. The encoded protein is CSARERQGIEAKNIQYF.

The chain combines TRBV27 with TRBJ2-3; D is unclear. The germline CDR1 and CDR2 sequences are MNHEY and SMNVEV (reference sequence). Trimming took off 5 bases at V and 7 bases at J, with 13 bases between the two ends. The CDR3 runs 13 residues. Written as DNA, the CDR3 is TGTGCCAGCAGTCCAAGGACCGTTTATACGCAGTATTTT. Protein: CASSPRTVYTQYF.

The genes are TRBV4-1 and TRBJ2-7; no definite D call. With 0 bases removed from V and 0 bases from J, the gap between germline ends came to 6 bases. Germline V gene lookup returns CDR1 MGHRA and CDR2 YSYEKL. This CDR3 is built from 14 residues. The CDR3 loop reads CASSQEVPSYEQYF. DNA for the CDR3: TGCGCCAGCAGCCAAGAAGTCCCCTCCTACGAGCAGTACTTC.

The CDR3 nucleotides are TGTGCCAGCAGCCACGGGACAGGGCAAAGGGGGGTCACTGAAGCTTTCTTT. Encoded protein: CASSHGTGQRGVTEAFF. This chain joins TRBV9 and TRBJ1-1, with 9 nucleotides matching TRBD1. From germline, CDR1 is SGDLS and CDR2 YYNGEE. The CDR3 is 17 residues long. V gave up 4 bases and J gave up 4 bases; unmatched junction bases: 14.

The chain links TRBV9 to TRBJ2-5; D might be TRBD1 (6 bases). Germline assignment: CDR1 SGDLS and CDR2 YYNGEE. Trimming removed 3 bases at V and 5 bases at J, with 20 bases between. The CDR3 sequence is 16 residues long. This CDR3 is CASSETGSGTRETQYF. The CDR3 nucleotides are TGTGCCAGCAGCGAGACAGGATCGGGCACAAGGGAGACCCAGTACTTC.

V is TRBV29-1 and J is TRBJ2-2; a weak D match, TRBD1 (5 bases). The CDR3 is 12 amino acids. Germline V gene lookup returns CDR1 SQVTM and CDR2 ANQGSEA. This chain's CDR3 is CSVWAGIGELFF. The CDR3 DNA follows: TGCAGTGTCTGGGCAGGGATCGGGGAGCTGTTTTTT.

The chain combines TRBV29-1 with TRBJ1-1; possibly TRBD1 for D (6 bases). Germline CDR1 reads SQVTM; CDR2 reads ANQGSEA. The CDR3 is made up of 12 amino acids. The germline V and J ends were trimmed by 7 bases and 5 bases, with 14 bases remaining between them. The CDR3 nucleotides read TGCAGCGCTTTACAGGGTGGGACTGAAGCTTTCTTT. Translating it yields CSALQGGTEAFF.

The rearrangement links TRBV11-2 to TRBJ1-4; D is uncertain. CDR3 size: 14 residues. V lost 2 bases and J lost 0, with 4 bases in between. Germline V CDR1 and CDR2: SGHAT, FQNNGV. The CDR3 protein is CASSLTATNEKLFF. Written as DNA, the CDR3 is TGTGCCAGCAGCTTAACGGCAACTAATGAAAAACTGTTTTTT. Full variable domain (rest looked up from reference TRBV11-2 and TRBJ1-4): EAGVAQSPRYKIIEKRQSVAFWCNPISGHATLYWYQQILGQGPKLLIQFQNNGVVDDSQLPKDRFSAERLKGVDSTLKIQPAKLEDSAVYLCASSLTATNEKLFFGSGTQLSVL.

This rearrangement joins TRBV6-2 or TRBV6-3 to TRBJ1-5, with 7 bases matching TRBD1. The germline V gene encodes CDR1 MNHEY and CDR2 SVGEGT. This CDR3 contains 17 residues. Unmatched junction bases numbered 10, after V lost 0 bases and J lost 5 bases. The CDR3 DNA follows: TGTGCCAGCAGTTACTCGAATTTTAGGGACAGCTATCAGCCCCAGCATTTT. Amino acid sequence: CASSYSNFRDSYQPQHF.

This rearrangement joins TRBV7-9 to TRBJ1-1, with D unresolved. Germline loops: CDR1 SEHNR, CDR2 FQNEAQ (reference sequence). Trimming left V 1 base short and J 5 bases short, with 8 bases between. The CDR3 has 13 residues. The CDR3: CASSLVLETEAFF. The CDR3 coding sequence is TGTGCCAGCAGCTTAGTTTTAGAGACTGAAGCTTTCTTT.

In this sample, this clonotype turned up once. This chain links TRBV7-8 with TRBJ1-4, with D perhaps TRBD1 (5 bases). Germline values: CDR1 SGHVS, CDR2 FQNEAQ. This CDR3 has 15 residues. Deletions cut 2 bases from V and 7 bases from J, with 14 bases between. The CDR3 spells CASSLRRGTGEKLFF. The CDR3 DNA is TGTGCCAGCAGCTTACGACGGGGCACCGGTGAAAAACTGTTTTTT.

The rearrangement uses TRBV11-1 and TRBJ2-7, with D hard to call. Looked up from germline, CDR1 is SGHAT and CDR2 is FQDESV (reference sequence). The CDR3 has 12 residues. Trimming took 5 bases from V and 3 from J, leaving 8 bases between them. Here the CDR3 reads CASSADVYEQYF. CDR3 nucleotide sequence: TGTGCCAGCAGCGCAGACGTCTACGAGCAGTACTTC.

This chain links TRBV7-9 with TRBJ2-5; D unresolved. Germline V gene sequence: CDR1 SEHNR, CDR2 FQNEAQ (reference sequence). The CDR3 is made up of 16 amino acids. The germline V and J ends were trimmed by 0 bases and 2 bases, with 13 bases remaining between them. The CDR3 coding sequence is TGTGCCAGCAGCTTAGCGTTCGGCAAGCAACAAGAGACCCAGTACTTC. As protein: CASSLAFGKQQETQYF.

V and J are TRBV3-1 and TRBJ2-7, with TRBD1 matching over 10 bases. CDR1 is LGHDT, CDR2 YNNKEL, per germline (reference sequence). After removal of 6 bases from V and 4 bases from J, the junction contained 6 bases not matched to a gene. The CDR3 is 14 amino acids. CDR3 region: CASSHRDRGYEQYF. CDR3 sequence (DNA): TGTGCCAGCAGTCACCGGGACAGGGGTTACGAGCAGTACTTC.

The chain links TRBV12-3 or TRBV12-4 to TRBJ2-5, with 9 bases lining up with TRBD2. The CDR3 is 14 amino acids. The trim removed 8 bases at V and 1 base at J, leaving 5 bases unmatched. Written as DNA, the CDR3 is TGTGCCAGCTACCCTAGCGGGACCCAAGAGACCCAGTACTTC. As protein: CASYPSGTQETQYF.

The gene calls are TRBV4-2 and TRBJ2-3; D might be TRBD1 or TRBD2, each matching 5 bases. Trimming removed 0 bases from V and 8 bases from J, with 18 bases in between. The CDR3 spans 16 residues. Germline CDR1 reads LGHNA; CDR2 reads YNFKEQ. CDR3 loop: CASSQEEAALGVTQYF. In nucleotides, the CDR3 is TGTGCCAGCAGCCAAGAGGAGGCGGCCCTGGGGGTTACGCAGTATTTT.

This chain joins TRBV6-2 or TRBV6-3 and TRBJ2-3; D is undetermined. Germline assignment: CDR1 MNHEY and CDR2 SVGEGT. This CDR3 comprises 14 residues. V was pared by 0 bases and J by 0 bases, with 4 bases between. Written as DNA, the CDR3 is TGTGCCAGCAGTTACTCGGAAAGCACAGATACGCAGTATTTT. Its translation: CASSYSESTDTQYF.

The chain employs TRBV19 and TRBJ1-1; D not certain. Germline V gives CDR1 LNHDA, CDR2 SQIVND (reference sequence). The CDR3 runs to 13 residues. V shed 4 bases and J shed 4 bases, with 10 bases lying between them. The CDR3 DNA reads as TGTGCCAGTAGTACGGCCGGTTTCACTGAAGCTTTCTTT. Translating it yields CASSTAGFTEAFF.